This T cell receptor (beta chain) derives from a study of cytomegalovirus exposure and HLA in healthy donors. Study findings and constraints: The tendency of first-cohort TCR clusters to co-occur in the 120 or so validation repertoires was the finding of a later analysis.

A remark on this clone: What it binds is not known.

Trimming stripped 3 bases from V and 0 bases from J, with 4 bases between. The CDR3 loop spans 12 amino acids. Germline CDR1 SGHDT, CDR2 YYEEEE. TCRdb keeps only in-frame clones here, not all; method: immunoSEQ multiplex PCR. This sample has 150,000 to 200,000 clones, with 80% to 90% found just once. This sequence joins TRBV5-6 and TRBJ2-7; D is ambiguous. This TCR was sampled from a woman aged 30 to 39 in good health and CMV-seropositive. Material: PBMCs. The chain's CDR3 is CASSSSSYEQYF. Here the CDR3 DNA reads TGTGCCAGCAGCTCCAGCTCCTACGAGCAGTACTTC. The complete variable domain, with remaining parts taken from reference TRBV5-6 and TRBJ2-7, reads DAGVTQSPTHLIKTRGQQVTLRCSPKSGHDTVSWYQQALGQGPQFIFQYYEEEERQRGNFPDRFSGHQFPNYSSELNVNALLLGDSALYLCASSSSSYEQYFGPGTRLTVT.